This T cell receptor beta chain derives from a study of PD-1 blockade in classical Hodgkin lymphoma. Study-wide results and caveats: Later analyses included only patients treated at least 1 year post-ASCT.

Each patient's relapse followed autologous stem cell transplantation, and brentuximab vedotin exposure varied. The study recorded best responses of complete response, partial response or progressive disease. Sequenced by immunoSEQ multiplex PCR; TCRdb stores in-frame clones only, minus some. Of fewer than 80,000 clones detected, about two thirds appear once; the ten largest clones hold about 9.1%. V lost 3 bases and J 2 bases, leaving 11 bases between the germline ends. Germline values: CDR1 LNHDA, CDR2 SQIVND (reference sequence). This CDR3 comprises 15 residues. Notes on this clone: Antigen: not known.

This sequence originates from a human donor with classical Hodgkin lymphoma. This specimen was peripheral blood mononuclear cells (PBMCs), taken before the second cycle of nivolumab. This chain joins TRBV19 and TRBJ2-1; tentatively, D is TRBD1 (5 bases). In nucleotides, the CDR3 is TGTGCCAGTAGTATGGGCCAGGGCCCCTACAATGAGCAGTTCTTC. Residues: CASSMGQGPYNEQFF.